This TCR beta chain originates from a study of cytomegalovirus exposure and HLA in healthy donors. The V gene lost 3 bases and the J gene lost 8 bases, with 13 bases spanning the gap. This CDR3 spans 13 amino acids. CDR1 MNHEY and CDR2 SVGAGI come from the germline V gene. With 60 Vbeta and 13 Jbeta primers, the PCR was carried out. Here immunoSEQ multiplex PCR was the method, and the copy in TCRdb shows in-frame clones only, minus some. The sample comprises fewer than 200,000 clones, roughly 84% of which are singletons, and 1.5% rests with the top ten. The V and J genes are TRBV6-5 and TRBJ1-2; D remains unclear. What was sequenced was PBMCs. The receptor was isolated from a male donor in good health and CMV-seronegative. CDR3 in DNA: TGTGCCAGCAGTTATTCGGGAACACGGGGCTACACCTTC. It yields the protein CASSYSGTRGYTF.